Below are 32 T cell receptor beta chains sequenced from a single sample in a study of blood T cell repertoires in COVID-19 (dated by TCRdb to the early 2020s). Receptors were amplified or captured by the immunoSEQ multiplex PCR assay. Held by TCRdb, this immuneACCESS table contains in-frame sequences only and omits some clones. Under half of the omission traces to an unresolved V gene where checked; the cause of the rest is unknown. This sample gives around 370,000 clones in total; nearly 90% of them show up just once. The ten largest account for about 6.8% of the sample. Sequenced material: peripheral blood. These receptors were collected from a man in his late teens or twenties with active or convalescent COVID-19.

This chain connects TRBV28 to TRBJ2-3; a weak D match, TRBD1 (6 bases). Trimming left V 6 bases short and J 2 bases short, with 15 bases between. The CDR3 spans 15 residues. Per germline, CDR1 MDHEN and CDR2 SYDVKM. CDR3 nucleotide sequence: TGTGCCAGCAGCAAACGGGACATCCACACAGATACGCAGTATTTT. Translated: CASSKRDIHTDTQYF.

This clone was seen only once. This chain connects TRBV23-1 to TRBJ2-7; unclear D gene. TRBV23-1 is reported as an ORF; its role is uncertain. This CDR3 is 13 amino acids long. V gave up 3 bases and J gave up 6 bases, with 12 bases separating them. CDR3 loop: CASSHKVCSEQYF. CDR3 DNA: TGCGCCAGCAGTCACAAAGTTTGTAGCGAGCAGTACTTC.

The chain is built from TRBV20-1 and TRBJ1-2, with 8 bases identical to TRBD1. The CDR3 contains 13 residues. J was trimmed by 5 bases and V by 3 bases; bases with no gene match: 5. Germline CDR1 reads DFQATT; CDR2 reads SNEGSKA (reference sequence). CDR3 DNA: TGCAGTGCTAGTAACCGACAGGGGTATGGCTACACCTTC. Translated, it gives CSASNRQGYGYTF.

The J gene is TRBJ1-1, the V gene TRBV29-1; 7 bases map to TRBD1. The CDR3 consists of 13 residues. V lost 4 bases and J lost 0; bases outside the gene matches: 2. Germline values: CDR1 SQVTM, CDR2 ANQGSEA. The CDR3 DNA reads TGCAGCGTTGGAGGGGGCGTGAACACTGAAGCTTTCTTT. This gives the protein CSVGGGVNTEAFF.

This chain links TRBV2 with TRBJ2-7; D is perhaps TRBD1 (6 bases). This CDR3 is built from 15 residues. Deletions cut 0 bases from V and 4 bases from J, with 13 bases between. The germline gives CDR1 SNHLY, CDR2 FYNNEI. CDR3 nucleotide sequence: TGTGCCAGCAGTGAAGCGGGGGCAGGGAAGTACGAGCAGTACTTC. Residues: CASSEAGAGKYEQYF.

For this clone: Other nucleotide sequences from this sample produce the same CDR3. This sequence joins TRBV19 and TRBJ1-4; 10 bases agree with TRBD1. After removal of 5 bases from V and 8 bases from J, the junction contained 5 bases not matched to a gene. The germline CDR1 and CDR2 sequences are LNHDA and SQIVND (reference sequence). The length of the CDR3 is 14 residues. The CDR3 nucleotides are TGTGCCAGTAGTCCCGGGACAGGGGTAGAAAAACTGTTTTTT. Its translation: CASSPGTGVEKLFF.

V usage is TRBV28 and J usage is TRBJ2-7; 9 positions agree with TRBD1. The CDR3 is 15 amino acids. Per germline, CDR1 MDHEN and CDR2 SYDVKM. The ends lost 4 bases at V and 2 bases at J; junction bases unmatched: 6. This CDR3 reads CASSSLGTGPYEQYF. In DNA form, the CDR3 reads TGTGCCAGCAGTTCGCTAGGGACAGGGCCCTACGAGCAGTACTTC.

The rearrangement links TRBV19 to TRBJ1-2; no definite D call. V gave up 6 bases and J gave up 1 base, with 9 bases separating them. This CDR3 has 13 residues. Germline loops: CDR1 LNHDA, CDR2 SQIVND (reference sequence). CDR3 nucleotides: TGTGCCAGTAGCCCAGACAATAACTATGGCTACACCTTC. It yields the protein CASSPDNNYGYTF.

On this clone itself: The germline gene is not matched at one end of the junction; a read error may be the cause. The J gene is TRBJ2-2, the V gene TRBV7-7, with D perhaps assigned TRBD1 or TRBD2 (5 bases each). Germline V gene sequence: CDR1 SSHAT, CDR2 FNYEAQ (reference sequence). The CDR3 runs to 17 residues. CDR3 sequence reads: CASSLATVRENTGELFF. CDR3 DNA: TGTGCTAGCAGCTTAGCGACGGTCAGGGAGAACACCGGGGAGCTGTTTTTT.

V and J are TRBV10-3 and TRBJ2-7, with D uncertain. CDR1 is ENHRY and CDR2 is SYGVKD in the germline V gene. V gave up 2 bases and J gave up 2 bases, with 10 bases separating them. This CDR3 comprises 14 residues. In nucleotides, the CDR3 is TGTGCCATCAGTGAGGGCGAACTAACCTACGAGCAGTACTTC. It translates to CAISEGELTYEQYF.

The genes are TRBV5-4 and TRBJ1-4; TRBD1 agrees at 11 bases. V shed 4 bases, J shed 8 bases, and the junction held 10 bases outside the gene matches. Germline V CDR1 and CDR2: SGHNT, YYREEE (reference sequence). CDR3 length: 16 amino acids. The DNA for the CDR3 is TGTGCCAGCAGCCTGAACATCGGGACAGGGGGGGAAAAACTGTTTTTT. Residues: CASSLNIGTGGEKLFF.

The chain has TRBV3-1 (or the pseudogene TRBV3-2) and TRBJ1-5; TRBD1 might be the D (6 bases). Germline V gene data show CDR1 as LGHDT and CDR2 as YNNKEL (reference sequence). Trimming removed 4 bases from V and 0 bases from J, with 19 bases in between. The CDR3 covers 18 residues. This CDR3 is CASSLSCTRGSSNQPQHF. CDR3 nucleotide sequence: TGTGCCAGCAGCCTCTCCTGCACTAGGGGGTCTAGCAATCAGCCCCAGCATTTT.

V gene TRBV11-2 combines with J gene TRBJ2-5, with no clear D. Germline V lookup: CDR1 SGHAT, CDR2 FQNNGV. Between the trimmed V and J ends, which lost 2 bases and 5 bases, there was a span of 6 bases. The CDR3 extends over 12 amino acids. The CDR3 loop is CASSLFQETQYF. CDR3 sequence (DNA): TGTGCCAGCAGCTTATTTCAGGAGACCCAGTACTTC.

The chain employs TRBV5-1 and TRBJ2-7; 8 bases match TRBD2. Trimming cost V 0 bases and J 2 bases; bases outside gene matches: 7. CDR3 length: 16 amino acids. The germline V gene encodes CDR1 SGHRS and CDR2 YFSETQ. The CDR3, as DNA: TGCGCCAGCAGCTTGGCCTCTGCGGGGGGAGCCTACGAGCAGTACTTC. Translation gives CASSLASAGGAYEQYF.

There are a few counts of this clone. The chain combines TRBV4-1 with TRBJ2-1; TRBD2 matches at 14 bases. V dropped 3 bases and J dropped 3; count of bases not matched to a gene: 1. Germline CDR1 is MGHRA and CDR2 is YSYEKL. CDR3 length: 16 residues. CDR3 sequence: CASSHGLAGGYNEQFF. The CDR3 DNA sequence: TGCGCCAGCAGCCACGGACTAGCGGGGGGCTACAATGAGCAGTTCTTC.

The V and J genes are TRBV7-2 and TRBJ2-7; TRBD1 aligns across 7 bases. The germline gives CDR1 SGHTA, CDR2 FQGNSA. V shed 4 bases, J shed 5 bases, and the junction held 8 bases outside the gene matches. The CDR3 contains 14 residues. Here the CDR3 reads CASSSQGVVNEQYF. The CDR3 DNA reads TGTGCCAGCAGCTCCCAGGGGGTGGTTAACGAGCAGTACTTC.

This clone was detected only a few times. V gene TRBV7-7 combines with J gene TRBJ1-1, with D unclear. CDR1 and CDR2 (germline): SSHAT, FNYEAQ (reference sequence). Trimming left V 2 bases short and J 1 base short, with 5 bases between. The CDR3 contains 13 residues. The CDR3 is CASSLTENTEAFF. In DNA, the CDR3 is TGTGCCAGCAGCTTAACAGAGAACACTGAAGCTTTCTTT.

This clone was found a few times. The chain couples TRBV4-1 to TRBJ2-1; D call uncertain. The CDR3 is 16 residues long. Deletions cut 0 bases from V and 0 bases from J, with 9 bases between. CDR1 MGHRA and CDR2 YSYEKL come from the germline V gene. The CDR3 coding sequence is TGCGCCAGCAGCCAAGATAGCTGGAGCTCCTACAATGAGCAGTTCTTC. Residues: CASSQDSWSSYNEQFF.

The V and J genes are TRBV28 and TRBJ2-5, with 14 bases lining up with TRBD2. The junction had 10 bases not matched to a gene; V was cut back by 5 bases and J by 2 bases. The CDR3 is 18 amino acids. CDR1 is MDHEN and CDR2 is SYDVKM in the germline V gene. DNA for the CDR3: TGTGCCAGCAGTACCGACGGACTAGCGGGGGGCACACAAGAGACCCAGTACTTC. Amino acids: CASSTDGLAGGTQETQYF.

V and J are TRBV11-3 and TRBJ2-7; TRBD1 matches at 8 bases. The CDR3 length is 14 residues. Trimming removed 5 bases from V and 1 base from J; junction bases left unmatched: 4. Germline loops: CDR1 SGHNT, CDR2 YENEEA. In DNA, the CDR3 is TGTGCCAGCAGCGTCGACAGGGGATCCTACGAGCAGTACTTC. Translation: CASSVDRGSYEQYF.

This clone was observed a handful of times. The chain is built from TRBV3-1 (or the pseudogene TRBV3-2) and TRBJ2-2, with TRBD1 as a possible D gene (7 bases). The CDR3 covers 15 residues. Germline CDR1 and CDR2: LGHDT and YNNKEL (reference sequence). Trimming took 6 bases from V and 5 from J, leaving 16 bases between them. The CDR3: CASRPSAGGTGELFF. The DNA of the CDR3 is TGTGCCAGCAGGCCCTCTGCAGGGGGGACCGGGGAGCTGTTTTTT.

The V and J genes are TRBV28 and TRBJ2-1, with TRBD2 as a possible D gene (6 bases). Germline V gives CDR1 MDHEN, CDR2 SYDVKM. Trimming cost V 11 bases and J 6 bases, with 14 bases left between them. CDR3 length: 12 amino acids. The chain's CDR3 is CAAGRSGNEQFF. CDR3 in DNA: TGTGCCGCGGGGCGCTCGGGCAATGAGCAGTTCTTC. The full variable domain, in which reference TRBV28 and TRBJ2-1 provide the parts outside the CDR3, is DVKVTQSSRYLVKRTGEKVFLECVQDMDHENMFWYRQDPGLGLRLIYFSYDVKMKEKGDIPEGYSVSREKKERFSLILESASTNQTSMYLCAAGRSGNEQFFGPGTRLTVL.

The table lists this clone with a count of one. The chain combines TRBV25-1 with TRBJ2-5; weak D call: TRBD1 (6 bases). There are 15 residues in the CDR3. The V end lost 1 base, the J end lost 3 bases, and 12 bases lay between the germline ends. The germline V gene has CDR1 MGHDK and CDR2 SYGVNS. CDR3 protein: CASSEWPGAKETQYF. CDR3 nucleotide sequence: TGTGCCAGCAGTGAATGGCCAGGGGCCAAAGAGACCCAGTACTTC.

V and J are TRBV18 and TRBJ2-4; weak D call: TRBD2 (6 bases). V was trimmed by 3 bases and J by 5 bases, leaving 14 bases between them. The CDR3 is 15 residues long. The germline V gene encodes CDR1 KGHSH and CDR2 LQKENI. CDR3 amino acids: CASSPLGTQENIQYF. CDR3 bases: TGTGCCAGCTCACCTCTAGGGACTCAGGAAAACATTCAGTACTTC.

This clone came up a few times. The V gene is TRBV27, the J gene TRBJ1-4; no firm D call. Trimming stripped 3 bases from V and 7 bases from J, with 9 bases between. Per the germline V gene, CDR1 is MNHEY and CDR2 is SMNVEV (reference sequence). This CDR3 has 13 amino acids. The CDR3 bases are TGTGCCAGCAGTTTCCCCGGTGGTGAAAAACTGTTTTTT. It is translated as CASSFPGGEKLFF.

The V and J genes are TRBV27 and TRBJ2-3, with D possibly matching TRBD1 (6 bases). V lost 6 bases and J lost 3, with 16 bases in between. The germline gives CDR1 MNHEY, CDR2 SMNVEV (reference sequence). The CDR3 is 15 amino acids. The CDR3 here is CASRRDNIRTDTQYF. The CDR3 bases are TGTGCCAGCAGGAGGGACAACATACGGACAGATACGCAGTATTTT.

The chain joins TRBV7-9 to TRBJ2-7; 12 positions agree with TRBD1. Per the germline V gene, CDR1 is SEHNR and CDR2 is FQNEAQ (reference sequence). CDR3 length: 16 amino acids. V lost 5 bases and J lost 5; bases outside the gene matches: 10. In DNA, the CDR3 is TGTGCCAGCAGCCCCACGGGACAGGGGGCTGGCGACGAGCAGTACTTC. Residues: CASSPTGQGAGDEQYF.

V gene TRBV18 combines with J gene TRBJ1-6; 8 bases match TRBD1. With V trimmed by 3 bases and J by 8 bases, 3 bases remained unmatched. The CDR3 totals 14 residues. Germline-derived CDR1 and CDR2 are KGHSH and LQKENI. The CDR3 region is CASSPGQGYSPLHF. Here the CDR3 DNA reads TGTGCCAGCTCACCTGGACAGGGTTATTCACCCCTCCACTTT.

V usage is TRBV4-3 and J usage is TRBJ2-1; 10 bases map to TRBD2. Trimming took 1 base from V and 0 from J; bases not matched to a gene: 9. The CDR3 extends over 19 amino acids. Germline V gene data show CDR1 as LGHNA and CDR2 as YSLEER. The CDR3 is CASSQALAGVLSSYNEQFF. The CDR3 DNA follows: TGCGCCAGCAGCCAAGCCCTAGCGGGGGTACTTAGCTCCTACAATGAGCAGTTCTTC.

The chain combines TRBV27 with TRBJ1-5; perhaps TRBD1 as D (6 bases). With 2 bases removed from V and 4 bases from J, the gap between germline ends came to 12 bases. The V gene's germline CDR1 is MNHEY and CDR2 SMNVEV (reference sequence). CDR3 length: 15 amino acids. Here the CDR3 DNA reads TGTGCCAGCAGTTTAAGTACAGGGTTGAATCAGCCCCAGCATTTT. Translated, it gives CASSLSTGLNQPQHF.

The chain joins TRBV7-9 to TRBJ1-2; D is undetermined. The V gene's germline CDR1 is SEHNR and CDR2 FQNEAQ (reference sequence). V lost 3 bases and J 8 bases, leaving 7 bases between the germline ends. This CDR3 is built from 11 residues. CDR3 region: CASSLGDGYTF. The CDR3, as DNA: TGTGCCAGCAGCTTGGGCGACGGCTACACCTTC. The full variable domain, rest sourced from reference TRBV7-9 and TRBJ1-2, is DTGVSQNPRHKITKRGQNVTFRCDPISEHNRLYWYRQTLGQGPEFLTYFQNEAQLEKSRLLSDRFSAERPKGSFSTLEIQRTEQGDSAMYLCASSLGDGYTFGSGTRLTVV.

This sequence joins TRBV4-3 and TRBJ2-7, with D possibly being TRBD1 (5 bases). This CDR3 is 15 amino acids long. The germline V gene encodes CDR1 LGHNA and CDR2 YSLEER. V was clipped by 0 bases and J by 4 bases, with 13 bases between them. The CDR3 here is CASSQDMAGRYEQYF. For the CDR3, the DNA is TGCGCCAGCAGCCAAGATATGGCAGGGCGGTACGAGCAGTACTTC.